This T cell receptor (beta chain) was profiled in a study of early T cells in non-severe SARS-CoV-2 infection. Study details: Investigators sequenced bulk RNA drawn from unsorted whole blood, and chains remained unpaired. Study-level points and caveats: The VDJdb matching leaned toward anti-spike CD8 responses and overlooked private and CD4 specificities.

This clonotype has ten or more counts. Its antigen is undetermined. Individual cDNA molecules were tagged with unique molecular identifiers, the study reported. TCRdb re-analysed the 5' RACE reads in MiXCR, keeping a single row per CDR3 protein. The data contain around 37,000 distinct CDR3 sequences, about 8.2% of them singletons. The germline gives CDR1 KGHDR, CDR2 SFDVKD. V trimming: 9 bases; J trimming: 5 bases; junction bases outside the gene matches: 2. The CDR3 consists of 11 residues. This sequence was found in an adult who was a healthcare worker with PCR-confirmed SARS-CoV-2 infection or an uninfected control (not recorded which). The sequenced sample consisted of whole blood. This chain connects TRBV24-1 to TRBJ2-5; 7 nucleotides match TRBD2. The CDR3: CATWEGETQYF. CDR3 coding DNA: TGTGCCACCTGGGAGGGGGAGACCCAGTACTTC.